This passage covers 13 T cell receptor beta chains from one sample sequenced in a study of T cells in Graves' hyperthyroidism and ophthalmopathy. TCR beta CDR3 sequences were amplified from RNA transcripts. TCR CDR3 underwent first-round RT-PCR with the HTBI primer set. TCRdb re-derived calls from the multiplex PCR reads in MiXCR, one entry per CDR3 protein. The sample records some 270,000 distinct CDR3 sequences, 12% to 15% being singletons. The specimen was blood. Receptors were obtained from a woman in her thirties or forties with Graves' hyperthyroidism.

This clonotype has ten or more counts. This chain's CDR3 is CASSFPGGGETQYF. CDR3 coding DNA: TGTGCCAGCAGCTTTCCTGGGGGGGGAGAGACCCAGTACTTC. The chain combines TRBV5-5 with TRBJ2-5, with 7 bases aligning to TRBD2. The germline V gene encodes CDR1 SGHKS and CDR2 YYEKEE (reference sequence). The V segment lost 2 bases and the J segment 4 bases; nucleotides outside the gene matches: 5. The CDR3 extends over 14 amino acids.

V is TRBV4-2 and J is TRBJ2-1, with 7 bases aligning to TRBD2. The trim removed 1 base at V and 2 bases at J, leaving 8 bases unmatched. The CDR3 extends over 17 amino acids. The germline gives CDR1 LGHNA, CDR2 YNFKEQ. The chain's CDR3 is CASSQGWEGGTYNEQFF. In DNA, the CDR3 is TGTGCCAGCAGCCAAGGTTGGGAGGGAGGGACCTACAATGAGCAGTTCTTC.

Of note for this clonotype: The CDR3 carries no conserved terminal phenylalanine or tryptophan, so it likely arises from a read error. No DNA is shown, since the ends of the CDR3 on it are uncertain; the CDR3 is the one TCRdb lists. The gene calls are TRBV7-2 and TRBJ1-3. Germline values: CDR1 SGHTA, CDR2 FQGNSA. The CDR3 totals 13 residues, both ends included. The CDR3 sequence: CASSRGPGTTLYL.

The chain combines TRBV5-1 with TRBJ2-7, with TRBD2 identical over 13 bases. This CDR3 spans 15 amino acids. Germline lookup yields CDR1 SGHRS and CDR2 YFSETQ. With 4 bases clipped from V and 6 bases from J, the junction kept 7 bases outside the gene matches. CDR3 nucleotide sequence: TGCGCCAGCAGCCCCGGACTAGCGGGAGACCCCGAGCAGTACTTC. This encodes CASSPGLAGDPEQYF. The whole variable domain, filled in from reference TRBV5-1 and TRBJ2-7, reads KAGVTQTPRYLIKTRGQQVTLSCSPISGHRSVSWYQQTPGQGLQFLFEYFSETQRNKGNFPGRFSGRQFSNSRSEMNVSTLELGDSALYLCASSPGLAGDPEQYFGPGTRLTVT.

In its sample, this clonotype was seen many times. This chain links TRBV3-1 with TRBJ2-7, with 10 bases identical to TRBD2. Trimming cost V 2 bases and J 2 bases; bases outside gene matches: 3. The CDR3 sequence is 15 residues long. Germline loops: CDR1 LGHDT, CDR2 YNNKEL (reference sequence). The CDR3 sequence: CASSQTSGRAYEQYF. CDR3 DNA: TGTGCCAGCAGCCAAACGAGCGGGAGGGCCTACGAGCAGTACTTC.

Many counts were recorded for this clonotype. This chain uses TRBV2 with TRBJ1-2; D possibly corresponds to TRBD1 (5 bases). The CDR3 is made up of 15 amino acids. In germline, CDR1 is SNHLY, CDR2 FYNNEI. The V and J ends lost 7 bases and 3 bases respectively, with 18 bases between them. The CDR3 DNA is TGTGCCAGCATTTCCCCAGGGCGGGGAGACTATGGCTACACCTTC. Protein: CASISPGRGDYGYTF.

This clonotype showed up just once. The rearrangement joins TRBV24-1 to TRBJ1-5, with TRBD1 matching 10 bases. Germline V CDR1 and CDR2: KGHDR, SFDVKD. The CDR3 extends over 17 amino acids. V trimming: 3 bases; J trimming: 2 bases; junction bases outside the gene matches: 6. CDR3 DNA sequence: TGTGCCACCAGTGATCGAGGGACAGGGGAGGGCAATCAGCCCCAGCATTTT. Translating gives CATSDRGTGEGNQPQHF.

This chain joins TRBV12-3 or TRBV12-4 and TRBJ2-4; D is ambiguous. V shed 0 bases and J shed 1 base, with 4 bases lying between them. This CDR3 has 14 amino acids. The CDR3 reads CASSLALAKNIQYF. CDR3 in DNA: TGTGCCAGCAGTTTAGCCTTGGCCAAAAACATTCAGTACTTC.

This chain links TRBV29-1 with TRBJ2-3; the match to TRBD2 covers 11 bases. Trimming took 1 base from V and 0 from J; bases not matched to a gene: 12. This CDR3 comprises 19 residues. The germline CDR1 and CDR2 sequences are SQVTM and ANQGSEA. CDR3 protein: CSVEVSPTSGIGSTDTQYF. The CDR3 bases are TGCAGCGTTGAAGTCTCTCCGACTAGCGGGATTGGGAGCACAGATACGCAGTATTTT.

This clonotype appeared a few times. J is TRBJ2-1 and V is TRBV7-2; a weak D match, TRBD2 (6 bases). Germline-derived CDR1 and CDR2 are SGHTA and FQGNSA. V dropped 5 bases and J dropped 0 bases, with 14 bases sitting between them. The length of the CDR3 is 16 residues. DNA for the CDR3: TGTGCCAGCAGCGCTAGACTAGGTCTCTCCTACAATGAGCAGTTCTTC. Residues: CASSARLGLSYNEQFF.

For the CDR3, the DNA is TGTGCCAGCAAGAAACGGCCGGGAGAGGGGACAGATACGCAGTATTTT. This gives the protein CASKKRPGEGTDTQYF. This sequence joins TRBV7-2 and TRBJ2-3, with D possibly matching TRBD2 (6 bases). The germline CDR1 and CDR2 sequences are SGHTA and FQGNSA. The CDR3 has 16 amino acids. The V gene lost 7 bases and the J gene lost 3 bases, with 20 bases spanning the gap.

The chain employs TRBV5-6 and TRBJ2-7; no firm D call. CDR1 is SGHDT and CDR2 is YYEEEE in the germline V gene. The V gene lost 2 bases and the J gene lost 5 bases, with 5 bases spanning the gap. The CDR3 contains 11 residues. This CDR3 is CASSFSNEQYF. The CDR3 nucleotides are TGTGCCAGCAGCTTTTCCAACGAGCAGTACTTC.

This clonotype occurred many times. The chain uses TRBV28 and TRBJ2-7; D may be TRBD1 (7 bases). The CDR3 covers 14 residues. V lost 4 bases to trimming and J lost 3 bases, with 13 bases between them. From germline, CDR1 is MDHEN and CDR2 SYDVKM. The CDR3: CASSSSGGSYEQYF. The CDR3 bases are TGTGCCAGCAGTTCTTCAGGGGGGAGCTACGAGCAGTACTTC. Full variable domain (remainder filled in from reference TRBV28 and TRBJ2-7): DVKVTQSSRYLVKRTGEKVFLECVQDMDHENMFWYRQDPGLGLRLIYFSYDVKMKEKGDIPEGYSVSREKKERFSLILESASTNQTSMYLCASSSSGGSYEQYFGPGTRLTVT.